This passage covers 17 T cell receptor beta chains from one sample sequenced in a study of blood T cell repertoires in COVID-19. TCRdb's table, derived via immunoSEQ multiplex PCR, lists solely in-frame clones and lacks some. The sample holds roughly 200,000 clones, about 87% seen once. The specimen was peripheral blood. All receptors come from a man in his 60s who had recovered from COVID-19.

Relative to its sample, this clone is medium-sized. The J gene is TRBJ2-7, the V gene TRBV19, with 9 positions matching TRBD1. Trimming took 5 bases from V and 6 from J; bases not matched to a gene: 5. CDR1 and CDR2 from the germline V gene are LNHDA and SQIVND (reference sequence). The CDR3 is made up of 13 amino acids. The CDR3 reads CASSPGTGIEQYF. In DNA, the CDR3 is TGTGCCAGTAGTCCCGGGACAGGGATCGAGCAGTACTTC.

The chain combines TRBV5-1 with TRBJ1-4; D gene ambiguous. Germline V gene data show CDR1 as SGHRS and CDR2 as YFSETQ. The CDR3 runs 15 residues. V was clipped by 3 bases and J by 6 bases, with 15 bases between them. The CDR3 loop reads CASSSQGREDEKLFF. CDR3 nucleotides: TGCGCCAGCAGCTCGCAAGGGAGGGAGGATGAAAAACTGTTTTTT.

The chain uses TRBV11-2 and TRBJ2-2; the D gene is possibly TRBD1 (5 bases). The CDR3 totals 15 residues. Germline CDR1 and CDR2: SGHAT and FQNNGV. The V end was cut by 6 bases, the J end by 5 bases, with 16 bases between. For the CDR3, the DNA is TGTGCCAGCAGTTACAGGCTAATGCGTACCGGGGAGCTGTTTTTT. This translates into CASSYRLMRTGELFF. The whole variable domain, filled in from reference TRBV11-2 and TRBJ2-2, reads EAGVAQSPRYKIIEKRQSVAFWCNPISGHATLYWYQQILGQGPKLLIQFQNNGVVDDSQLPKDRFSAERLKGVDSTLKIQPAKLEDSAVYLCASSYRLMRTGELFFGEGSRLTVL.

V is TRBV19 and J is TRBJ1-6; the D gene is possibly TRBD1 (5 bases). V gave up 5 bases and J gave up 3 bases, with 14 bases separating them. Germline lookup yields CDR1 LNHDA and CDR2 SQIVND (reference sequence). The CDR3 consists of 16 residues. Here the CDR3 DNA reads TGTGCCAGTAGTGACCTAGGGGTTTTCTATAATTCACCCCTCCACTTT. Amino acids: CASSDLGVFYNSPLHF.

V usage is TRBV5-1 and J usage is TRBJ2-7; the match to TRBD1 covers 8 bases. V lost 1 base and J lost 2; bases outside the gene matches: 11. CDR1 is SGHRS, CDR2 YFSETQ, per germline. The CDR3 is 17 amino acids. The CDR3 DNA is TGCGCCAGCAGCTTGTACAGCTTAGTACAGGGGGCCTACGAGCAGTACTTC. Translation: CASSLYSLVQGAYEQYF.

The V and J genes are TRBV30 and TRBJ2-3, with D possibly matching TRBD2 (5 bases). V lost 3 bases and J lost 4, with 5 bases in between. The CDR3 runs 11 residues. Germline CDR1 and CDR2: GTSNPN and SVGIG (reference sequence). CDR3 coding DNA: TGTGCCTGGAGGGAGGCAGATACGCAGTATTTT. Its protein product is CAWREADTQYF.

The rearrangement joins TRBV9 to TRBJ2-3, with TRBD2 identical over 7 bases. There are 14 residues in the CDR3. Germline CDR1 reads SGDLS; CDR2 reads YYNGEE. The junction had 4 bases not matched to a gene; V was cut back by 4 bases and J by 2 bases. DNA for the CDR3: TGTGCCAGCAGCCCCGGGGGGATCACAGATACGCAGTATTTT. This codes for CASSPGGITDTQYF.

The chain carries TRBV6-6 and TRBJ1-5; 10 nucleotides align to TRBD1. The germline CDR1 and CDR2 sequences are MNHNY and SVGAGI (reference sequence). CDR3 length equals 16 residues. Unmatched junction bases numbered 5, after V lost 2 bases and J lost 4 bases. The CDR3 nucleotides read TGTGCCAGCAGTTACCCCGGGACAGGGGCAAATCAGCCCCAGCATTTT. Translating it yields CASSYPGTGANQPQHF.

This sequence joins TRBV5-1 and TRBJ1-1; no clear D gene. The V gene lost 4 bases and the J gene lost 0 bases, with 7 bases spanning the gap. This CDR3 spans 13 amino acids. Per germline, CDR1 SGHRS and CDR2 YFSETQ. The CDR3 is CASSGQMNTEAFF. The CDR3 bases are TGCGCCAGCAGCGGTCAGATGAACACTGAAGCTTTCTTT.

The V gene is TRBV11-2, the J gene TRBJ2-7; 8 bases match TRBD2. Germline CDR1 reads SGHAT; CDR2 reads FQNNGV. J was trimmed by 7 bases and V by 5 bases; bases with no gene match: 4. CDR3 length: 12 amino acids. The CDR3 bases are TGTGCCAGCAGCACGAGCGGGGGTGAGCAGTACTTC. Translating gives CASSTSGGEQYF.

This clone was seen a few times. The rearrangement uses TRBV4-2 and TRBJ1-6; 9 positions match TRBD1. Germline trimming cut 0 bases from V and 15 bases from J; bases unmatched to any gene: 9. This CDR3 spans 15 amino acids. Germline lookup yields CDR1 LGHNA and CDR2 YNFKEQ. CDR3 coding DNA: TGTGCCAGCAGCCAAGAGTCGGGACAGGGCCTTGTCCTCCACTTT. This gives the protein CASSQESGQGLVLHF.

The chain couples TRBV30 to TRBJ2-1; 12 nucleotides line up with TRBD2. The J segment lost 5 bases and the V segment lost 2 bases, leaving 10 bases of the junction unmatched. The CDR3 covers 17 residues. CDR1 is GTSNPN, CDR2 SVGIG, per germline (reference sequence). The CDR3 nucleotides are TGTGCCTGGAGTCGCCTTCCGACTAGCGGGGGCGACAATGAGCAGTTCTTC. Encoded protein: CAWSRLPTSGGDNEQFF.

The genes are TRBV10-3 and TRBJ1-1; possibly TRBD1 for D (6 bases). V lost 2 bases to trimming and J lost 5 bases, with 9 bases between them. This CDR3 contains 13 residues. In germline, CDR1 is ENHRY, CDR2 SYGVKD. This CDR3 reads CAISEPGTTEAFF. CDR3 DNA sequence: TGTGCCATCAGTGAGCCGGGGACAACTGAAGCTTTCTTT.

This clone was counted once. The chain uses TRBV10-3 and TRBJ2-5, with 7 positions matching TRBD2. The V segment lost 4 bases and the J segment 1 base; nucleotides outside the gene matches: 0. CDR3 length: 13 residues. Germline CDR1 reads ENHRY; CDR2 reads SYGVKD. CDR3 sequence: CAISVAGQETQYF. For the CDR3, the DNA is TGTGCCATCAGTGTAGCGGGCCAAGAGACCCAGTACTTC.

This chain connects TRBV4-2 to TRBJ1-2, with D possibly matching TRBD1 (5 bases). Germline loops: CDR1 LGHNA, CDR2 YNFKEQ. CDR3 length: 15 residues. V gave up 1 base and J gave up 0 bases, with 9 bases separating them. The CDR3 loop is CASSQAGDSNYGYTF. CDR3 coding DNA: TGTGCCAGCAGCCAAGCGGGGGATTCTAACTATGGCTACACCTTC.

This chain uses TRBV28 with TRBJ1-1; D is possibly TRBD1 (5 bases). The CDR3 sequence is 13 residues long. The V gene lost 7 bases and the J gene lost 7 bases, with 16 bases spanning the gap. Germline values: CDR1 MDHEN, CDR2 SYDVKM. CDR3 DNA: TGTGCCAGCAAGGTTAGACAGCTCCTTGAAGCTTTCTTT. Translation: CASKVRQLLEAFF.

This clone was seen many times. V is TRBV19 and J is TRBJ2-2; D ambiguous. V lost 11 bases and J lost 0, with 13 bases in between. From germline, CDR1 is LNHDA and CDR2 SQIVND (reference sequence). CDR3 length: 14 amino acids. CDR3 in DNA: TGTGCCGGCTCCTTAACAGCGAACACCGGGGAGCTGTTTTTT. Its translation is CAGSLTANTGELFF.